One sample yielded the 26 T cell receptor beta chains listed below, sequenced in a study of blood T cells in healthy people across ages. Primers used in a second PCR of about 7 to 12 cycles were a sample-barcoded 5' primer and a J-beta primer mix. One entry per CDR3 protein, called by TCRdb with MiXCR from the 5' RACE reads. Of 1,300,000 or so distinct CDR3 sequences in the sample, 59% were seen once. The sample consisted of blood. The source of these receptors is a man between 18 and 35 years old in good health.

This clonotype has just a few counts. This chain joins TRBV29-1 and TRBJ2-2, with 12 bases fitting TRBD2. V lost 0 bases and J lost 5; bases outside the gene matches: 7. This CDR3 has 17 residues. Per the germline V gene, CDR1 is SQVTM and CDR2 is ANQGSEA. Written as DNA, the CDR3 is TGCAGCGTTGAAGAGGTGGGCACTAGCGGGAGGACCGGGGAGCTGTTTTTT. Amino acids: CSVEEVGTSGRTGELFF.

In DNA form, the CDR3 reads TGCGCCAGCAGCCAAGATAAGGGAGGGGGTAATTCACCCCTCCACTTT. It yields the protein CASSQDKGGGNSPLHF. V and J are TRBV4-3 and TRBJ1-6; possible D gene TRBD1, 6 bases. The CDR3 consists of 16 residues. V dropped 0 bases and J dropped 6 bases, with 12 bases sitting between them. Per the germline V gene, CDR1 is LGHNA and CDR2 is YSLEER.

The table lists this clonotype with a few counts. The J gene is TRBJ2-6, the V gene TRBV7-2; unclear D gene. The CDR3 is 15 amino acids. Germline V gene data show CDR1 as SGHTA and CDR2 as FQGNSA. Trimming removed 5 bases at V and 1 base at J, with 9 bases between. The CDR3 DNA sequence: TGTGCCAGCAGCGAACGGTTATCTGGGGCCAACGTCCTGACTTTC. It codes for CASSERLSGANVLTF.

This clonotype was seen just once. V gene TRBV6-2 or TRBV6-3 combines with J gene TRBJ2-7; either TRBD1 or TRBD2 may supply D (5 bases each). V was cut by 4 bases and J by 3 bases, with 16 bases left in between. Germline values: CDR1 MNHEY, CDR2 SVGEGT. The CDR3 length is 15 residues. CDR3 DNA sequence: TGTGCCAGCAGTTCCCTCGGGACGGGTTACTACGAGCAGTACTTC. This sequence encodes CASSSLGTGYYEQYF.

This clonotype was seen once. The CDR3 DNA reads TGTGCCAGCAGTTACTCGACCAGGTTTCATTCACCCCTCCACTTT. It yields the protein CASSYSTRFHSPLHF. The rearrangement joins TRBV6-5 to TRBJ1-6; no definite D call. This CDR3 is 15 amino acids long. CDR1 is MNHEY and CDR2 is SVGAGI in the germline V gene. V dropped 0 bases and J dropped 8 bases, with 11 bases sitting between them.

With respect to this clonotype: Compared with germline, one end of the junction differs, possibly owing to a read error. The V and J genes are TRBV12-3 or TRBV12-4 and TRBJ2-6; 7 bases match TRBD2. This CDR3 is built from 15 residues. The CDR3, as DNA: TGTGCCAGCAGCGGGGGGTACTCTGGGGCCAACGTCCTGATTTTC. Amino acid sequence: CASSGGYSGANVLIF.

The chain is built from TRBV25-1 and TRBJ2-1, with 12 bases fitting TRBD2. Germline CDR1 reads MGHDK; CDR2 reads SYGVNS. The length of the CDR3 is 16 residues. V shed 8 bases and J 5 bases; nucleotides not matched to a gene: 10. The CDR3 DNA is TGTGCCAGCTTGGGGCTAGCGGGGGGGATCAACAATGAGCAGTTCTTC. This sequence encodes CASLGLAGGINNEQFF.

The J gene is TRBJ2-3, the V gene TRBV20-1; TRBD1 aligns across 9 bases. The germline gives CDR1 DFQATT, CDR2 SNEGSKA (reference sequence). V dropped 0 bases and J dropped 5; count of bases not matched to a gene: 9. The CDR3 covers 16 residues. CDR3 sequence: CSARENRDRVGDTQYF. CDR3 DNA sequence: TGCAGTGCTAGAGAAAACCGGGACAGGGTGGGAGATACGCAGTATTTT.

The gene calls are TRBV7-8 and TRBJ1-4; a weak D match, TRBD1 (6 bases). Germline V CDR1 and CDR2: SGHVS, FQNEAQ. V dropped 1 base and J dropped 4 bases, with 16 bases sitting between them. This CDR3 has 17 amino acids. CDR3 sequence reads: CASSLVGPGHLNEKLFF. CDR3 nucleotide sequence: TGTGCCAGCAGCTTAGTGGGACCGGGACACCTTAATGAAAAACTGTTTTTT.

Concerning this clonotype itself: The conserved phenylalanine or tryptophan normally closing the CDR3 is absent here, so this likely arose from a read error. It is unclear where the CDR3 begins or ends on the DNA, so no DNA is shown, and the CDR3 is as TCRdb lists it. The chain is built from TRBV9 and TRBJ2-1. The CDR3 region is 15 residues in length, termini included. Germline-derived CDR1 and CDR2 are SGDLS and YYNGEE. The CDR3 loop reads CASSVGAEYGYTFGS.

The chain recombines TRBV4-3 with TRBJ2-1; D not resolved. The V gene lost 1 base and the J gene lost 13 bases, with 11 bases spanning the gap. This CDR3 is built from 12 residues. Germline V lookup: CDR1 LGHNA, CDR2 YSLEER. The CDR3: CASSQGLPAQFF. As DNA, the CDR3 is TGCGCCAGCAGCCAAGGGTTGCCGGCTCAGTTCTTC.

A single count supports this clonotype. V and J are TRBV4-1 and TRBJ2-3; TRBD1 matches 8 bases. The CDR3 is made up of 14 amino acids. The V gene end was trimmed by 3 bases and the J gene end by 6 bases; junction bases not matched to a gene: 5. Germline CDR1 MGHRA, CDR2 YSYEKL. DNA for the CDR3: TGCGCCAGCAGCCAGCAGGGGGCAGATGATACGCAGTATTTT. Translating gives CASSQQGADDTQYF.

The rearrangement uses TRBV27 and TRBJ1-6; D possibly corresponds to TRBD1 (6 bases). The V gene's germline CDR1 is MNHEY and CDR2 SMNVEV (reference sequence). Trimming stripped 2 bases from V and 9 bases from J, with 14 bases between. CDR3 length equals 15 residues. CDR3 residues: CASSLRQGYVSPLHF. The CDR3 DNA is TGTGCCAGCAGTTTAAGGCAGGGGTACGTTTCACCCCTCCACTTT.

This clonotype was picked up a small number of times. DNA of the CDR3: TGTGCCAGCAGTTATGGCGGGGGGCGGTACGAGCAGTACTTC. This encodes CASSYGGGRYEQYF. The chain couples TRBV6-6 to TRBJ2-7; 8 bases agree with TRBD2. The CDR3 is 14 amino acids. V trimming: 3 bases; J trimming: 4 bases; junction bases outside the gene matches: 5. From germline, CDR1 is MNHNY and CDR2 SVGAGI (reference sequence).

This clonotype was seen a handful of times. This chain links TRBV6-2 or TRBV6-3 with TRBJ1-1; a possible D gene is TRBD1 (6 bases). Germline CDR1 and CDR2: MNHEY and SVGEGT. This CDR3 contains 13 residues. V dropped 10 bases and J dropped 3 bases, with 15 bases sitting between them. The CDR3 DNA sequence: TGTGCCACCTCTGGCTACAGGGACACTGAAGCTTTCTTT. It specifies CATSGYRDTEAFF.

The CDR3, as DNA: TGTGCCAGCAGTAATCCGGGACAGGGTGAAGAGACCCAGTACTTC. Protein product: CASSNPGQGEETQYF. The chain couples TRBV7-2 to TRBJ2-5; 9 bases are a match to TRBD1. J was trimmed by 3 bases and V by 6 bases; bases with no gene match: 8. CDR1 is SGHTA, CDR2 FQGNSA, per germline. The CDR3 is made up of 15 amino acids.

This clonotype was recorded a few times. The chain employs TRBV15 and TRBJ2-7; unclear D gene. The length of the CDR3 is 13 residues. Trimming stripped 2 bases from V and 4 bases from J, with 9 bases between. Germline CDR1 reads LNHNV; CDR2 reads YYDKDF (reference sequence). The chain's CDR3 is CATSRTRTYEQYF. CDR3 in DNA: TGTGCCACCAGCAGAACGAGAACGTACGAGCAGTACTTC.

This clonotype was counted between two and nine times. V and J are TRBV27 and TRBJ2-3, with 11 bases that match TRBD2. J was trimmed by 5 bases and V by 3 bases; bases with no gene match: 4. The germline CDR1 and CDR2 sequences are MNHEY and SMNVEV (reference sequence). The CDR3 totals 15 residues. CDR3 bases: TGTGCCAGCAGTTTTGTAGCGGGAGGGGGAGATACGCAGTATTTT. It codes for CASSFVAGGGDTQYF.

This chain joins TRBV4-3 and TRBJ1-2; D is unclear. This CDR3 contains 14 residues. The germline gives CDR1 LGHNA, CDR2 YSLEER. With 0 bases removed from V and 8 bases from J, the gap between germline ends came to 13 bases. The CDR3 loop reads CASSQDIHTEGYTF. The CDR3 DNA is TGCGCCAGCAGCCAAGATATCCACACGGAGGGCTACACCTTC.

The chain couples TRBV27 to TRBJ2-7; D remains ambiguous. Germline-derived CDR1 and CDR2 are MNHEY and SMNVEV (reference sequence). The CDR3 contains 15 residues. V gave up 0 bases and J gave up 0 bases, with 9 bases separating them. CDR3 nucleotide sequence: TGTGCCAGCAGTTTATCGGGCAAGGCCTCCTACGAGCAGTACTTC. Encoded protein: CASSLSGKASYEQYF.

The chain uses TRBV7-8 and TRBJ1-2, with no clear D. CDR1 and CDR2 (germline): SGHVS, FQNEAQ. V was cut by 4 bases and J by 5 bases, with 11 bases left in between. The CDR3 spans 13 residues. CDR3 sequence (DNA): TGTGCCAGCAGCTCATCACATCATTATGGCTACACCTTC. It translates to CASSSSHHYGYTF.

The sample holds many counts of this clonotype. The CDR3 bases are TGTGCCAGCAGCTTAGGGAACAATGAGCAGTTCTTC. The encoded protein is CASSLGNNEQFF. This chain joins TRBV27 and TRBJ2-1; D gene unclear. Trimming stripped 6 bases from V and 5 bases from J, with 8 bases between. This CDR3 contains 12 residues. Germline-derived CDR1 and CDR2 are MNHEY and SMNVEV (reference sequence).

This clonotype has ten or more counts. V gene TRBV5-6 combines with J gene TRBJ2-7, with D possibly matching TRBD1 (6 bases). This CDR3 has 14 residues. Germline V lookup: CDR1 SGHDT, CDR2 YYEEEE. V lost 0 bases to trimming and J lost 6 bases, with 13 bases between them. CDR3 nucleotides: TGTGCCAGCAGCTTGGTGGAACAGGGTTTCGAGCAGTACTTC. It translates to CASSLVEQGFEQYF.

The rearrangement uses TRBV4-2 and TRBJ1-1; D is unclear. V lost 1 base and J 5 bases, leaving 11 bases between the germline ends. CDR3 length: 14 amino acids. The germline V gene has CDR1 LGHNA and CDR2 YNFKEQ. CDR3 sequence (DNA): TGTGCCAGCAGCCAAGCTGGTACCGGGACTGAAGCTTTCTTT. Amino acid sequence: CASSQAGTGTEAFF.

In this sample, this clonotype turned up a few times. CDR3 region: CASGNRGPNQPQHF. The CDR3 nucleotides are TGTGCCAGCGGGAACAGGGGCCCTAATCAGCCCCAGCATTTT. The chain uses TRBV6-5 and TRBJ1-5; 7 nucleotides match TRBD1. CDR1 and CDR2 from the germline V gene are MNHEY and SVGAGI. The CDR3 extends over 14 amino acids. After removal of 8 bases from V and 4 bases from J, the junction contained 8 bases not matched to a gene.

This clonotype has only a few counts. This chain uses TRBV6-5 with TRBJ2-4; no clear D. The better agreement between TRBJ2-5 and the DNA end casts doubt on the J call. Germline V lookup: CDR1 MNHEY, CDR2 SVGAGI. The CDR3 extends over 12 amino acids. The CDR3 here is CASSPGMETQYF. The CDR3, as DNA: TGTGCCAGCAGTCCCGGTATGGAGACCCAGTACTTC.